One sample yielded the 5 T cell receptor beta chains listed below, sequenced in a study of graft-versus-host responses after intestinal transplantation. Libraries were prepared by immunoSEQ multiplex PCR; TCRdb keeps only in-frame clonotypes and omits some of them. The sample holds approximately 75,000 clones, almost 90% seen once. No antigen is known for these receptors. The sample consisted of unstimulated CD8+ T cells sorted from spleen or lymph node cells, taken before transplant. Receptor source: a human donor who was the organ donor for an intestinal transplant.

V and J are TRBV7-2 and TRBJ2-1; D is perhaps TRBD2 (6 bases). The germline V and J ends were trimmed by 3 bases and 7 bases, with 16 bases remaining between them. The CDR3 spans 15 residues. The germline CDR1 and CDR2 sequences are SGHTA and FQGNSA. CDR3 sequence reads: CASSLGGGLENEQFF. The DNA for the CDR3 is TGTGCCAGCAGCTTGGGGGGTGGGTTAGAGAATGAGCAGTTCTTC.

This chain connects TRBV4-3 to TRBJ1-1, with D possibly matching TRBD1 (6 bases). V shed 0 bases and J shed 2 bases, with 10 bases lying between them. This CDR3 contains 15 residues. Germline assignment: CDR1 LGHNA and CDR2 YSLEER. CDR3 DNA sequence: TGCGCCAGCAGCCAAGATCCGGACAGCAACACTGAAGCTTTCTTT. It translates to CASSQDPDSNTEAFF.

As DNA, the CDR3 is TGCGCCAGCAGCCAGAATCCAAGACAGGCCACTGGCTACACCTTC. Amino acids: CASSQNPRQATGYTF. The V call is TRBV4-1, the J call TRBJ1-2; TRBD1 is a possible D gene (6 bases). The CDR3 contains 15 residues. Germline V CDR1 and CDR2: MGHRA, YSYEKL. Trimming stripped 3 bases from V and 7 bases from J, with 18 bases between.

This chain uses TRBV9 with TRBJ2-4, with D perhaps TRBD2 (5 bases). The CDR3 is made up of 14 amino acids. Looked up from germline, CDR1 is SGDLS and CDR2 is YYNGEE. Trimming shortened V by 4 bases and J by 2 bases, and 10 bases separated the two germline ends. CDR3 sequence (DNA): TGTGCCAGCAGCCCCCGAGGGTCCAAAAACATTCAGTACTTC. Its translation: CASSPRGSKNIQYF.

J is TRBJ2-7 and V is TRBV15; 7 nucleotides agree with TRBD1. J was trimmed by 2 bases and V by 4 bases; bases with no gene match: 2. CDR3 length: 13 residues. CDR1 is LNHNV and CDR2 is YYDKDF in the germline V gene (reference sequence). CDR3 nucleotides: TGTGCCACCAGCATTGACAGGGCCTACGAGCAGTACGTC. Translation: CATSIDRAYEQYV.